Following are 21 T cell receptor beta chains from one sample sequenced in a study of blood T cell repertoires in COVID-19. Profiled with immunoSEQ multiplex PCR; TCRdb holds only in-frame clones, not every one. The sample has 190,000 or so clones; 85% are singletons. Sequenced material: peripheral blood. Source of these receptors: a man aged 55 to 70 with COVID-19, enrolled during active disease.

V gene TRBV7-2 combines with J gene TRBJ1-1; possible D gene TRBD1, 5 bases. The V gene's germline CDR1 is SGHTA and CDR2 FQGNSA. The CDR3 contains 15 residues. Trimming removed 1 base from V and 4 bases from J, with 13 bases in between. The CDR3 sequence is CASSLEGRLGTEAFF. CDR3 sequence (DNA): TGTGCCAGCAGCTTAGAGGGGCGGTTAGGCACTGAAGCTTTCTTT.

V usage is TRBV6-5 and J usage is TRBJ2-3; D possibly corresponds to TRBD2 (7 bases). The CDR3 totals 12 residues. The V and J ends lost 2 bases and 8 bases respectively, with 8 bases between them. Germline V gene lookup returns CDR1 MNHEY and CDR2 SVGAGI. The CDR3 DNA follows: TGTGCCAGCAGTTACAGGGGGGGTACGCAGTATTTT. This sequence encodes CASSYRGGTQYF.

The V call is TRBV28, the J call TRBJ2-5; 7 bases line up with TRBD2. Germline V gene lookup returns CDR1 MDHEN and CDR2 SYDVKM. The CDR3 runs to 15 residues. J was trimmed by 4 bases and V by 2 bases; bases with no gene match: 7. CDR3 DNA sequence: TGTGCCAGCAGTTTAGGCGGGAGTTTCCCAGAGACCCAGTACTTC. Protein: CASSLGGSFPETQYF.

The chain recombines TRBV6-6 with TRBJ1-2; D might be TRBD1 (5 bases). Germline V gives CDR1 MNHNY, CDR2 SVGAGI (reference sequence). This CDR3 comprises 15 residues. Trimming removed 7 bases from V and 0 bases from J, with 15 bases in between. The CDR3 nucleotides read TGTGCCAGCAACCCATGGGGGGAGCCTAACTATGGCTACACCTTC. Translation: CASNPWGEPNYGYTF.

The gene calls are TRBV28 and TRBJ1-4; perhaps TRBD1 as D (5 bases). CDR3 size: 15 residues. The ends were cut back, 5 bases at V and 2 bases at J, with 12 bases in the middle. In germline, CDR1 is MDHEN, CDR2 SYDVKM. The CDR3 here is CASSPGGATNEKLFF. The CDR3 DNA follows: TGTGCCAGCAGTCCGGGAGGGGCCACTAATGAAAAACTGTTTTTT. The full variable domain, in which reference TRBV28 and TRBJ1-4 provide the parts outside the CDR3, is DVKVTQSSRYLVKRTGEKVFLECVQDMDHENMFWYRQDPGLGLRLIYFSYDVKMKEKGDIPEGYSVSREKKERFSLILESASTNQTSMYLCASSPGGATNEKLFFGSGTQLSVL.

The chain links TRBV30 to TRBJ1-4; 7 nucleotides match TRBD1. CDR3 length equals 12 residues. V shed 2 bases and J 7 bases; nucleotides not matched to a gene: 1. CDR1 GTSNPN and CDR2 SVGIG come from the germline V gene (reference sequence). CDR3 nucleotides: TGTGCCTGGAGTTACAGGGGTGAAAAACTGTTTTTT. Its protein is CAWSYRGEKLFF.

This CDR3 is CASSFRTGTNSPLHF. CDR3 nucleotides: TGTGCCAGCAGCTTCCGGACAGGGACGAATTCACCCCTCCACTTT. The chain recombines TRBV11-2 with TRBJ1-6, with 8 bases matching TRBD1. Germline-derived CDR1 and CDR2 are SGHAT and FQNNGV. The CDR3 contains 15 residues. V shed 3 bases, J shed 7 bases, and the junction held 5 bases outside the gene matches.

The genes are TRBV11-2 and TRBJ2-7, with unresolved D. Deletions cut 5 bases from V and 4 bases from J, with 12 bases between. There are 13 residues in the CDR3. Germline CDR1 and CDR2: SGHAT and FQNNGV. Here the CDR3 reads CASSADGRYEQYF. Written as DNA, the CDR3 is TGTGCCAGCAGCGCTGACGGCAGGTACGAGCAGTACTTC. The full variable domain, rest sourced from reference TRBV11-2 and TRBJ2-7, is EAGVAQSPRYKIIEKRQSVAFWCNPISGHATLYWYQQILGQGPKLLIQFQNNGVVDDSQLPKDRFSAERLKGVDSTLKIQPAKLEDSAVYLCASSADGRYEQYFGPGTRLTVT.

The V gene is TRBV11-2, the J gene TRBJ1-1, with 9 bases that match TRBD1. Trimming took 5 bases from V and 1 from J; bases not matched to a gene: 2. The CDR3 is 14 amino acids. Germline CDR1 and CDR2: SGHAT and FQNNGV. The CDR3 here is CASSKTGGNTEAFF. CDR3 nucleotide sequence: TGTGCCAGCAGCAAGACAGGGGGGAACACTGAAGCTTTCTTT.

This chain joins TRBV5-6 and TRBJ2-3; a possible D gene is TRBD1 (6 bases). Between the trimmed V and J ends, which lost 1 base and 3 bases, there was a span of 12 bases. CDR3 length: 15 residues. Germline V gene lookup returns CDR1 SGHDT and CDR2 YYEEEE. The CDR3 loop reads CASSLFRGSTDTQYF. CDR3 sequence (DNA): TGTGCCAGCAGCTTGTTCAGGGGATCTACAGATACGCAGTATTTT.

A single count supports this clone. The junction differs from germline at one of its ends, possibly a read error. The chain links TRBV7-2 to TRBJ2-1, with D unresolved. The CDR3 is 12 amino acids. Germline values: CDR1 SGHTA, CDR2 FQGNSA. CDR3 amino acids: CASSLLNKEQFF. CDR3 bases: TGTGCCAGCAGCTTACTGAACAAGGAGCAGTTCTTC.

The rearrangement links TRBV6-2 or TRBV6-3 to TRBJ1-1; D perhaps matches TRBD1 (5 bases). The germline V and J ends were trimmed by 6 bases and 4 bases, with 9 bases remaining between them. Germline assignment: CDR1 MNHEY and CDR2 SVGEGT. This CDR3 spans 12 amino acids. Written as DNA, the CDR3 is TGTGCCAGCAGCCCGGGGGGCACTGAAGCTTTCTTT. Translated, it gives CASSPGGTEAFF.

This chain connects TRBV3-1 (or the pseudogene TRBV3-2) to TRBJ1-2; the D is unclear. V lost 4 bases to trimming and J lost 4 bases, with 10 bases between them. Germline V CDR1 and CDR2: LGHDT, YNNKEL (reference sequence). The CDR3 has 13 amino acids. CDR3 residues: CASSPSGIYGYTF. The CDR3 coding sequence is TGTGCCAGCAGCCCATCGGGGATCTATGGCTACACCTTC.

The CDR3 is CASSFLGAQPQHF. The CDR3 DNA reads TGTGCCAGCAGCTTTCTGGGGGCTCAGCCCCAGCATTTT. The J gene is TRBJ1-5, the V gene TRBV13; tentative D call: TRBD1 (6 bases). In germline, CDR1 is PRHDT, CDR2 FYEKMQ (reference sequence). The CDR3 spans 13 residues. V shed 3 bases and J shed 6 bases, with 9 bases lying between them.

This rearrangement joins TRBV6-2 or TRBV6-3 to TRBJ1-1; 9 bases are a match to TRBD1. The CDR3 length is 15 residues. The trim removed 5 bases at V and 1 base at J, leaving 5 bases unmatched. CDR1 is MNHEY and CDR2 is SVGEGT in the germline V gene. CDR3: CASSRTGQGNTEAFF. The CDR3 nucleotides are TGTGCCAGCAGTCGAACGGGACAGGGGAACACTGAAGCTTTCTTT.

The rearrangement uses TRBV7-9 and TRBJ2-7, with TRBD1 as a possible D gene (7 bases). Germline V CDR1 and CDR2: SEHNR, FQNEAQ (reference sequence). V lost 1 base and J lost 6, with 16 bases in between. CDR3 size: 15 residues. Written as DNA, the CDR3 is TGTGCCAGCAGCTTAGGGGGGGTGGACAGGCGCGAGCAGTACTTC. It translates to CASSLGGVDRREQYF.

The chain couples TRBV29-1 to TRBJ2-2, with TRBD1 matching 10 bases. The length of the CDR3 is 15 residues. Trimming took 7 bases from V and 6 from J; bases not matched to a gene: 11. CDR1 is SQVTM and CDR2 is ANQGSEA in the germline V gene. Written as DNA, the CDR3 is TGCAGCGCAAAGTATCCGGGACAGGGGTCCGGGGAGCTGTTTTTT. Translating gives CSAKYPGQGSGELFF.

The gene calls are TRBV9 and TRBJ1-2, with TRBD1 matching 7 bases. Germline CDR1 and CDR2: SGDLS and YYNGEE. This CDR3 is built from 16 residues. The V segment lost 4 bases and the J segment 4 bases; nucleotides outside the gene matches: 13. CDR3 amino acids: CASSPTTGLKSYGYTF. CDR3 coding DNA: TGTGCCAGCAGCCCAACGACAGGGCTTAAGTCCTATGGCTACACCTTC.

The rearrangement links TRBV7-8 to TRBJ2-7; TRBD1 agrees at 8 bases. The CDR3 loop spans 14 amino acids. Germline CDR1 reads SGHVS; CDR2 reads FQNEAQ. V lost 5 bases to trimming and J lost 3 bases; unmatched junction nucleotides: 6. CDR3 protein: CASSPLTGGYEQYF. The CDR3 DNA reads TGTGCCAGCAGCCCCCTAACAGGGGGCTACGAGCAGTACTTC.

The chain links TRBV9 to TRBJ2-5, with 14 bases that match TRBD2. The CDR3 loop spans 17 amino acids. Trimming at V came to 3 bases and at J to 5 bases, leaving 9 bases not matched to a gene. Per germline, CDR1 SGDLS and CDR2 YYNGEE. CDR3 bases: TGTGCCAGCAGCGCCTTCCCCGGGACTAGCGGGAGTGAGACCCAGTACTTC. Its protein is CASSAFPGTSGSETQYF. The whole variable domain, remainder taken from reference TRBV9 and TRBJ2-5, is DSGVTQTPKHLITATGQRVTLRCSPRSGDLSVYWYQQSLDQGLQFLIQYYNGEERAKGNILERFSAQQFPDLHSELNLSSLELGDSALYFCASSAFPGTSGSETQYFGPGTRLLVL.

This sequence joins TRBV2 and TRBJ2-2; D perhaps matches TRBD1 (7 bases). This CDR3 contains 16 residues. The germline V gene encodes CDR1 SNHLY and CDR2 FYNNEI. Trimming cost V 6 bases and J 0 bases, with 14 bases left between them. The CDR3, as DNA: TGTGCCAGCAGCGCGGGACAGTATTCGAACACCGGGGAGCTGTTTTTT. Amino acid sequence: CASSAGQYSNTGELFF. The full variable domain, with the rest looked up from reference TRBV2 and TRBJ2-2, is EPEVTQTPSHQVTQMGQEVILRCVPISNHLYFYWYRQILGQKVEFLVSFYNNEISEKSEIFDDQFSVERPDGSNFTLKIRSTKLEDSAMYFCASSAGQYSNTGELFFGEGSRLTVL.